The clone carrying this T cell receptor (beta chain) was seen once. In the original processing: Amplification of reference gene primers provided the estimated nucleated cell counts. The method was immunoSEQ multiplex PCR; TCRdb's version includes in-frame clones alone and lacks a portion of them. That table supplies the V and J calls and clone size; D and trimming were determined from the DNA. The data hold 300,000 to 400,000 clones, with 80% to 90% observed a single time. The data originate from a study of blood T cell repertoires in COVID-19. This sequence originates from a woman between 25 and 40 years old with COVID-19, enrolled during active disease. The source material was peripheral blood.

The DNA for the CDR3 is TGCGCCAGCAGTCAATATCTTCGGCCTAGCGGGACCCAAGAGACCCAGTACTTC. Translation gives CASSQYLRPSGTQETQYF. The chain is built from TRBV4-1 and TRBJ2-5; 9 positions match TRBD2. The germline CDR1 and CDR2 sequences are MGHRA and YSYEKL. V shed 6 bases and J 1 base; nucleotides not matched to a gene: 15. This CDR3 has 18 amino acids.